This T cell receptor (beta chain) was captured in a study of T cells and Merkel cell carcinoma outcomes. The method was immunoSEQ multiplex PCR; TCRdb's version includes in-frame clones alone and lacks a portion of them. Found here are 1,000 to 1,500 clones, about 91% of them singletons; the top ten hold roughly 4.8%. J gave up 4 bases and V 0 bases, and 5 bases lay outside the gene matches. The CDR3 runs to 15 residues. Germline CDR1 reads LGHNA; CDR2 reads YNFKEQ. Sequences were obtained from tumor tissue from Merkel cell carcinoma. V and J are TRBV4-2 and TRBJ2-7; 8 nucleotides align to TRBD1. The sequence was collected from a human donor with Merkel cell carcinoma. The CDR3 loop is CASSQDLGQAYEQYF. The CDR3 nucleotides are TGTGCCAGCAGCCAAGACTTGGGACAGGCTTACGAGCAGTACTTC.